The 11 T cell receptor beta chains reported below all come from one sample, sequenced in a study of shared clonotypes between healthy human individuals (TCRdb year 2020). To prepare the library, the immunoSEQ multiplex PCR assay was applied. The table comes from immuneACCESS by way of TCRdb, which keeps in-frame sequences with V and J called. Part of the clones is missing from these tables; in studies checked, under half for an unresolved V gene and the rest for unknown reasons. This sample lists hundreds of thousands of clones; about 80% were detected once. Together, the top ten hold 1.5% to 2% of the sample. The specimen was memory CD4+ T cells sorted from blood. The label giving this sample's cell subset or site can be read as: CD45RA-negative fraction. The source is a woman aged 25 to 39 in good health.

This rearrangement joins TRBV5-1 to TRBJ1-2; 7 bases are shared with TRBD1. Germline values: CDR1 SGHRS, CDR2 YFSETQ. The CDR3 runs 17 residues. V gave up 9 bases and J gave up 0 bases; unmatched junction bases: 17. The CDR3 nucleotides read TGCGCCACCCACCCCGGGGACAGCAGGTTGTCTAACTATGGCTACACCTTC. As protein: CATHPGDSRLSNYGYTF.

The V and J genes are TRBV5-1 and TRBJ2-5; D call uncertain. CDR1 SGHRS and CDR2 YFSETQ come from the germline V gene. V shed 3 bases and J shed 5 bases, with 11 bases lying between them. The CDR3 is 13 residues long. CDR3 region: CASSWTFGETQYF. The CDR3 DNA reads TGCGCCAGCAGCTGGACGTTTGGGGAGACCCAGTACTTC.

V is TRBV15 and J is TRBJ2-1, with 14 bases identical to TRBD2. The CDR3 totals 18 residues. With 4 bases clipped from V and 2 bases from J, the junction kept 7 bases outside the gene matches. The germline gives CDR1 LNHNV, CDR2 YYDKDF (reference sequence). The DNA of the CDR3 is TGTGCCACCAGCACCGGGACTAGCGGGAGCGGGGCCTACAATGAGCAGTTCTTC. This encodes CATSTGTSGSGAYNEQFF.

The count of this clone is one. The chain uses TRBV6-1 and TRBJ2-3; tentatively, D is TRBD2 (6 bases). Trimming took 5 bases from V and 2 from J, leaving 11 bases between them. The length of the CDR3 is 14 residues. CDR1 MNHNS and CDR2 SASEGT come from the germline V gene. DNA for the CDR3: TGTGCCAGCAGTCGGGACTCAATCACAGATACGCAGTATTTT. Its translation: CASSRDSITDTQYF.

This clone was found a few times. This chain connects TRBV14 to TRBJ2-6; no clear D gene. The CDR3 length is 14 residues. The germline V and J ends were trimmed by 4 bases and 2 bases, with 6 bases remaining between them. Per the germline V gene, CDR1 is SGHDN and CDR2 is FVKESK. The CDR3 DNA follows: TGTGCCAGCAGCCGGGAACCTGGGGCCAACGTCCTGACTTTC. This encodes CASSREPGANVLTF. The full variable domain, rest sourced from reference TRBV14 and TRBJ2-6, is EAGVTQFPSHSVIEKGQTVTLRCDPISGHDNLYWYRRVMGKEIKFLLHFVKESKQDESGMPNNRFLAERTGGTYSTLKVQPAELEDSGVYFCASSREPGANVLTFGAGSRLTVL.

V and J are TRBV7-2 and TRBJ1-2, with TRBD1 identical over 7 bases. V gave up 1 base and J gave up 5 bases; unmatched junction bases: 7. The V gene's germline CDR1 is SGHTA and CDR2 FQGNSA. This CDR3 has 15 residues. The CDR3 coding sequence is TGTGCCAGCAGCTTAGGGGACAGCCTAGGGTATGGCTACACCTTC. It codes for CASSLGDSLGYGYTF.

This clone was seen a single time. The chain has TRBV2 and TRBJ1-5; D perhaps matches TRBD1 (5 bases). Germline V gene lookup returns CDR1 SNHLY and CDR2 FYNNEI. This CDR3 comprises 13 residues. The V and J ends lost 4 bases and 9 bases respectively, with 13 bases between them. Here the CDR3 DNA reads TGTGCCAGCAGTGGGGGCGAGATGGGGCCCCAGCATTTT. The encoded protein is CASSGGEMGPQHF. Full variable domain (missing parts from reference TRBV2 and TRBJ1-5): EPEVTQTPSHQVTQMGQEVILRCVPISNHLYFYWYRQILGQKVEFLVSFYNNEISEKSEIFDDQFSVERPDGSNFTLKIRSTKLEDSAMYFCASSGGEMGPQHFGDGTRLSIL.

This clone occurred a few times. The rearrangement uses TRBV7-9 and TRBJ2-7; 9 positions match TRBD2. Trimming at V came to 0 bases and at J to 6 bases, leaving 9 bases not matched to a gene. The length of the CDR3 is 16 residues. From germline, CDR1 is SEHNR and CDR2 FQNEAQ (reference sequence). The CDR3 region is CASSLAGSGSPREQYF. The CDR3 nucleotides are TGTGCCAGCAGCTTAGCAGGTAGCGGGAGCCCCCGCGAGCAGTACTTC. Looking up the rest from reference TRBV7-9 and TRBJ2-7 gives the full variable domain: DTGVSQNPRHKITKRGQNVTFRCDPISEHNRLYWYRQTLGQGPEFLTYFQNEAQLEKSRLLSDRFSAERPKGSFSTLEIQRTEQGDSAMYLCASSLAGSGSPREQYFGPGTRLTVT.

V and J are TRBV5-1 and TRBJ2-5, with D possibly matching TRBD2 (6 bases). CDR1 SGHRS and CDR2 YFSETQ come from the germline V gene. The CDR3 is 14 residues long. Trimming cost V 2 bases and J 5 bases, with 13 bases left between them. CDR3 sequence (DNA): TGCGCCAGCAGCTTACGGGGGAACGGCGAGACCCAGTACTTC. Residues: CASSLRGNGETQYF.

Regarding this clone: In the same sample, other DNA sequences code for this CDR3. The rearrangement joins TRBV27 to TRBJ2-7; tentative D call: TRBD2 (6 bases). Germline V lookup: CDR1 MNHEY, CDR2 SMNVEV (reference sequence). The V gene lost 1 base and the J gene lost 5 bases, with 12 bases spanning the gap. The CDR3 totals 14 residues. CDR3 sequence reads: CASSLYAGLDEQYF. CDR3 bases: TGTGCCAGCAGTTTATATGCGGGACTCGACGAGCAGTACTTC.

CDR3 coding DNA: TGTGCCAGTAGCCGGCGGGGGCTAGCGGGAGTCGTGAGCTACGAGCAGTACTTC. Translated, it gives CASSRRGLAGVVSYEQYF. The chain has TRBV19 and TRBJ2-7; 10 nucleotides match TRBD2. This CDR3 spans 18 amino acids. The V gene end was trimmed by 6 bases and the J gene end by 3 bases; junction bases not matched to a gene: 17. Germline CDR1 and CDR2: LNHDA and SQIVND (reference sequence).